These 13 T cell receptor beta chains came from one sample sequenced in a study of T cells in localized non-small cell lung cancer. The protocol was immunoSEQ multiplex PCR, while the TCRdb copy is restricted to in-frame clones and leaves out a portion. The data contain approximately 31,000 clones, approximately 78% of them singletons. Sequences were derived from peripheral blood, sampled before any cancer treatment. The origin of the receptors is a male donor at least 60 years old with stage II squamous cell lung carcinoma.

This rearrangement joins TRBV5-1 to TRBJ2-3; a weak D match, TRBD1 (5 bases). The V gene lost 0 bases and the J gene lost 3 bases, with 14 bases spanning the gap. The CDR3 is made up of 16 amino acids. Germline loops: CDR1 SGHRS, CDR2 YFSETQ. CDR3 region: CASSLGGQGRTDTQYF. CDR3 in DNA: TGCGCCAGCAGCTTGGGTGGGCAGGGTAGGACAGATACGCAGTATTTT.

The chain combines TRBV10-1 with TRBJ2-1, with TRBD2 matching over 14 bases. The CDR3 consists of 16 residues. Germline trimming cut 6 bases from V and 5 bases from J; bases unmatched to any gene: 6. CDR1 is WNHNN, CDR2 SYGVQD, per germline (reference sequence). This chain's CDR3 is CASSGGTSGGHNEQFF. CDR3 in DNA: TGCGCCAGCAGCGGTGGGACTAGCGGGGGCCACAATGAGCAGTTCTTC.

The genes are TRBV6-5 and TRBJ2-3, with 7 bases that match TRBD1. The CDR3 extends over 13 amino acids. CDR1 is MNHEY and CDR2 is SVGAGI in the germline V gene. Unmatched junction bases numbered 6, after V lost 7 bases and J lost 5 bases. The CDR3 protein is CASKVTGVDTQYF. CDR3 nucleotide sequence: TGTGCCAGCAAGGTAACAGGGGTAGATACGCAGTATTTT.

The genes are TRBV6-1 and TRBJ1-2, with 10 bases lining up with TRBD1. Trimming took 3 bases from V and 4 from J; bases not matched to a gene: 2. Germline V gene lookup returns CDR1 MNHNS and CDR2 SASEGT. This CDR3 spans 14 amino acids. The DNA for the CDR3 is TGTGCCAGCAGTGAGGGACAGGGGCTCTATGGCTACACCTTC. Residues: CASSEGQGLYGYTF.

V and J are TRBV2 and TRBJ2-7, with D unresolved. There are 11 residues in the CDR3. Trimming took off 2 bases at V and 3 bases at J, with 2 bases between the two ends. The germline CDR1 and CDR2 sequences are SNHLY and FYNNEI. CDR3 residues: CASSELYEQYF. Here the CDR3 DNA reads TGTGCCAGCAGTGAACTCTACGAGCAGTACTTC.

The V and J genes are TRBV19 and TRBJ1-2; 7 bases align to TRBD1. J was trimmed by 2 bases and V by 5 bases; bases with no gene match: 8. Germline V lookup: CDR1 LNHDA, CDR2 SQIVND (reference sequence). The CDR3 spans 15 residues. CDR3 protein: CASSWNRGRNYGYTF. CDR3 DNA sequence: TGTGCCAGTAGTTGGAACAGGGGCCGGAACTATGGCTACACCTTC.

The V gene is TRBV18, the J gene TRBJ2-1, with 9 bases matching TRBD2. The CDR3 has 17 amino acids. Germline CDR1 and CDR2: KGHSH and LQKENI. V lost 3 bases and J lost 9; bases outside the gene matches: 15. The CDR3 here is CASSPPGAGGLSGEQFF. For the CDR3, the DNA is TGTGCCAGCTCACCCCCGGGAGCGGGAGGACTCTCGGGTGAGCAGTTCTTC.

CDR3 loop: CASSPGTSYYEQYF. The CDR3 coding sequence is TGTGCCAGCAGCCCAGGGACTAGTTACTACGAGCAGTACTTC. This chain connects TRBV7-9 to TRBJ2-7, with 8 bases aligning to TRBD2. Germline V gene data show CDR1 as SEHNR and CDR2 as FQNEAQ (reference sequence). The trim removed 5 bases at V and 3 bases at J, leaving 6 bases unmatched. The CDR3 has 14 residues.

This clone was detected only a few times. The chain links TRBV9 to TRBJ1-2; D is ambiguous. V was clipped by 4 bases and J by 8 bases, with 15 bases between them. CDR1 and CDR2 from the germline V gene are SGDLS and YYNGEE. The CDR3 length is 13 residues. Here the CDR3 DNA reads TGTGCCAGCAGCTCGGGCCCCGCAAAAGGCTACACCTTC. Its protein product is CASSSGPAKGYTF.

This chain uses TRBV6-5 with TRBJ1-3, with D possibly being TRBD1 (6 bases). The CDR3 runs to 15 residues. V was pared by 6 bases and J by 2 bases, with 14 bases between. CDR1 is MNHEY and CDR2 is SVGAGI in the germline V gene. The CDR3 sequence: CASSPYGTTGNTIYF. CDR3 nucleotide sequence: TGTGCCAGCAGCCCTTACGGGACAACTGGAAACACCATATATTTT.

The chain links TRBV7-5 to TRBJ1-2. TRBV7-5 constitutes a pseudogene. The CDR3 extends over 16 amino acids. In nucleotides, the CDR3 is TGTGCCAGCAGACCAACCTTGGGGGGGAGTAACTATGGCTACACCTTC. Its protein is CASRPTLGGSNYGYTF.

The CDR3 loop reads CASSGTGILHEQYF. In DNA, the CDR3 is TGTGCCAGTAGTGGGACAGGGATACTACACGAGCAGTACTTC. The J gene is TRBJ2-7, the V gene TRBV19; TRBD1 aligns across 9 bases. The V gene end was trimmed by 5 bases and the J gene end by 5 bases; junction bases not matched to a gene: 7. In germline, CDR1 is LNHDA, CDR2 SQIVND (reference sequence). The CDR3 contains 14 residues.

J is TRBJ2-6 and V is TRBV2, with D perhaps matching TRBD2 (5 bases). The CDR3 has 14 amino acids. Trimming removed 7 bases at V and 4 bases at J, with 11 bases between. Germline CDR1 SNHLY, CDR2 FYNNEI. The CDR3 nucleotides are TGTGCCAGCAACGGGGTTGCCGGGGCCAACGTCCTGACTTTC. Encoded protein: CASNGVAGANVLTF.